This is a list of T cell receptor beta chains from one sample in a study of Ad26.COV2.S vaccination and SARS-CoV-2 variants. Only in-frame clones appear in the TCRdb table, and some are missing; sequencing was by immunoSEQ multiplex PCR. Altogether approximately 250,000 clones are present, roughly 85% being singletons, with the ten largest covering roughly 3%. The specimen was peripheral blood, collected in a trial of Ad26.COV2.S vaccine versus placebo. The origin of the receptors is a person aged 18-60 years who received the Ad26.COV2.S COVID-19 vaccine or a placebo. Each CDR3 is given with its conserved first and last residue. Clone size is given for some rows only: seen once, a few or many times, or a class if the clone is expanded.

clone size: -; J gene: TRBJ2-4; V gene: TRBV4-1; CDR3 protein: CASSQVIQGTKNIQYF
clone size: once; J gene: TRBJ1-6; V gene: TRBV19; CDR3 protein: CASRRGRGSYNSPLHF
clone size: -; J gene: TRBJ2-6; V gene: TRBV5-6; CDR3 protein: CASSWTGGSGANVLTF
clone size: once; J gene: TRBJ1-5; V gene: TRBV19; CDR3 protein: CASSRQDSNQPQHF
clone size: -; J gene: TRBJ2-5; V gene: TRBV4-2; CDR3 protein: CASSQVLGAQETQYF
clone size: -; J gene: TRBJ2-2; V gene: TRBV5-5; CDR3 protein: CASSIVGRYTGELFF
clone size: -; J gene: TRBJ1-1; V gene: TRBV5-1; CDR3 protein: CASSSTGGGTEAFF
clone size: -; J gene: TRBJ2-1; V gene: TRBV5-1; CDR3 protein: CASYDTSGRFEQFF
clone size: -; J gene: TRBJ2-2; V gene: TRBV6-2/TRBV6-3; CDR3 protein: CASSYSPRDRDPDTGELFF
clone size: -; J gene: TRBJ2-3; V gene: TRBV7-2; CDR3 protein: CASSPRGGAGDTQYF
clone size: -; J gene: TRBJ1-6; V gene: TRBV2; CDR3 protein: CASYPGTGSSPLHF
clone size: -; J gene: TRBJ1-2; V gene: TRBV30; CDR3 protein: CAWSTLILRTTYGYTF
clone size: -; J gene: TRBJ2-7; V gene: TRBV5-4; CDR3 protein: CASSPAGDRGEQYF
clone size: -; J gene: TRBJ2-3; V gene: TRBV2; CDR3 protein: CASIRRGLTDTQYF
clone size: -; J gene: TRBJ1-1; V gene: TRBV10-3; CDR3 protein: CAISAPETGGTEAFF
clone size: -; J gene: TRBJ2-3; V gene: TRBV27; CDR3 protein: CASSFSTGAGGRTDTQYF
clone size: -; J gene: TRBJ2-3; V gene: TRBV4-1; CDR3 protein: CASSQGLAGVAWGTDTQYF
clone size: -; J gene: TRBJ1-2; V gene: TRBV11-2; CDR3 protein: CASSPLYGDGDGYTF
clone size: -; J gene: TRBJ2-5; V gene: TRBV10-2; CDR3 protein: CASNWVGEETQYF
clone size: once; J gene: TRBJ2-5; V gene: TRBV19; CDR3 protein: CASSPRGVETQYF
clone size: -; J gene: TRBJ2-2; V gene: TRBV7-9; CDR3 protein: CASSWGTRSGELFF
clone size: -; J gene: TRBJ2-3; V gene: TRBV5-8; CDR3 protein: CASSFGDRRLTDTQYF
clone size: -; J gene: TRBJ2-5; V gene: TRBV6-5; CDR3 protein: CASSYGRAPETQYF